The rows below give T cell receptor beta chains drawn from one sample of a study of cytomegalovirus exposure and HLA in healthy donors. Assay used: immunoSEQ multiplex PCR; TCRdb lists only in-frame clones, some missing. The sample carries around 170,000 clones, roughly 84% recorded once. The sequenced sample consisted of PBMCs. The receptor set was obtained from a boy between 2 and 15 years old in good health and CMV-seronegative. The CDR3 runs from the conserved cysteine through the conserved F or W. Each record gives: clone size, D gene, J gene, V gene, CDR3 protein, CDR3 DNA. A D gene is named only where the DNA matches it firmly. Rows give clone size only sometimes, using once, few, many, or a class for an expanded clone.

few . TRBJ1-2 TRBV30 CAWSVPGDYGYTF TGTGCCTGGAGTGTACCCGGGGACTATGGCTACACCTTC
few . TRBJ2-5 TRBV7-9 CASNSLGNRAQETQYF TGTGCCAGCAATTCCCTAGGGAACAGGGCTCAAGAGACCCAGTACTTC
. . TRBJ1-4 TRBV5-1 CASSQGSGGRNEKLFF TGCGCCAGCAGCCAAGGTTCGGGGGGCCGTAATGAAAAACTGTTTTTT
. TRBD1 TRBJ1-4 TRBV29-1 CSAFGDSLNEKLFF TGCAGCGCGTTCGGGGACAGCCTTAATGAAAAACTGTTTTTT
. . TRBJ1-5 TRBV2 CASSEYWFWPQHF TGTGCCAGCAGTGAATACTGGTTTTGGCCCCAGCATTTT
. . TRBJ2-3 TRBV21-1 CASFYRGGGTDTQYF TGTGCCAGTTTTTACAGGGGTGGGGGCACAGATACGCAGTATTTT
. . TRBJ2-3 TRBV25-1 CASSESSRDTQYF TGTGCCAGCAGTGAGTCTAGCAGAGATACGCAGTATTTT
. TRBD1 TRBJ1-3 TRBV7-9 CASGTGASGNTIYF TGTGCCAGCGGGACAGGGGCATCTGGAAACACCATATATTTT
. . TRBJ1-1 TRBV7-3 CASSLEGQGLTEAFF TGTGCCAGCAGCTTAGAAGGCCAGGGGTTAACTGAAGCTTTCTTT
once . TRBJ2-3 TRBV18 CASSLRGKEDTQYF TGTGCCAGCTCACTGCGCGGGAAGGAAGATACGCAGTATTTT
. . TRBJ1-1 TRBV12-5 CASGLVHPAFF TGTGCTAGTGGTTTGGTACACCCAGCTTTCTTT
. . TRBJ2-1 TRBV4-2 CASSQDLTREFF TGTGCCAGCAGCCAAGATCTGACGAGGGAGTTCTTC
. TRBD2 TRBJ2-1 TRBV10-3 CAISESGGLAGSEQFF TGTGCCATCAGTGAGTCGGGGGGGCTAGCGGGAAGTGAGCAGTTCTTC
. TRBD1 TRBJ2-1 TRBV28 CASSHRDRASSSYNEQFF TGTGCCAGCAGTCACCGGGACAGGGCGTCAAGCTCCTACAATGAGCAGTTCTTC
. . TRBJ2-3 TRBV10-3 CAISYRQPTDTQYF TGTGCCATCAGCTACCGACAACCCACAGATACGCAGTATTTT
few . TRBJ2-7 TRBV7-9 CASSTHQMPRSEQYF TGTGCCAGCAGCACTCACCAGATGCCGAGGAGCGAGCAGTACTTC
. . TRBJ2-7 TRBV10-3 CAISVTGVTHEQYF TGTGCCATCAGTGTGACCGGGGTCACCCACGAGCAGTACTTC
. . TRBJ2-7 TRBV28 CASRPRTSSYEQYF TGTGCCAGCAGACCTCGGACAAGCTCCTACGAGCAGTACTTC
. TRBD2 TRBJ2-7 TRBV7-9 CASSLSMGLDSYEQYF TGTGCCAGCAGCTTATCAATGGGACTAGACTCCTACGAGCAGTACTTC
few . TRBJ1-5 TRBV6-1 CASSEAFNQPQHF TGTGCCAGCAGTGAGGCCTTCAATCAGCCCCAGCATTTT
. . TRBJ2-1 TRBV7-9 CASLPGHSTFNEQFF TGTGCCAGCCTCCCGGGACATTCAACATTTAATGAGCAGTTCTTC
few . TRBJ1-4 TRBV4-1 CASSQAEGVEKLFF TGCGCCAGCAGTCAAGCCGAGGGGGTTGAAAAACTGTTTTTT
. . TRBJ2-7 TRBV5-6 CASTPTFAASKYEQYF TGTGCCAGCACCCCAACCTTCGCGGCCTCTAAATACGAGCAGTACTTC
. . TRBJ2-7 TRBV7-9 CASSLAVGTPYEQYF TGTGCCAGCAGCTTAGCAGTTGGGACTCCCTACGAGCAGTACTTC
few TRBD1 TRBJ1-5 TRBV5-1 CASSQGQGNQPQHF TGCGCCAGCAGCCAAGGACAGGGGAATCAGCCCCAGCATTTT
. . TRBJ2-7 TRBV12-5 CASGPSTWEQYF TGTGCTAGTGGTCCGTCTACTTGGGAGCAGTACTTC
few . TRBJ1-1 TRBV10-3 CAISTGIFTEAFF TGTGCCATCTCAACAGGGATTTTCACTGAAGCTTTCTTT
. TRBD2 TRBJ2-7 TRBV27 CASSLLRAGGPSDHEQYF TGTGCCAGCAGTTTATTGAGAGCGGGAGGACCGTCGGACCACGAGCAGTACTTC
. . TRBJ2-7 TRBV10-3 CAISVSGTTYEQYF TGTGCCATCAGTGTAAGCGGGACAACCTACGAGCAGTACTTC
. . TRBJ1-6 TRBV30 CAWSPTGGKSPLHF TGTGCCTGGAGTCCGACAGGCGGAAAATCACCCCTCCACTTT
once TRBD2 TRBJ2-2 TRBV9 CASSVVASGSAGELFF TGTGCCAGCAGCGTAGTGGCTAGCGGGAGCGCCGGGGAGCTGTTTTTT